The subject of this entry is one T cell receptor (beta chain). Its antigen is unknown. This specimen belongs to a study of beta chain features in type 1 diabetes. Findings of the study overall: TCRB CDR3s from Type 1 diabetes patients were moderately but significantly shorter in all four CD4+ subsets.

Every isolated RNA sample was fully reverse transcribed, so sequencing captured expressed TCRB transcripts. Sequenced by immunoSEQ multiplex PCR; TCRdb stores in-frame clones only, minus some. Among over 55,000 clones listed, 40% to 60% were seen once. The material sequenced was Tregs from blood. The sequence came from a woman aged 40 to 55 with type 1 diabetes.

DNA for the CDR3: TGTGCCAGCAGCCCTAGCTTGGGGGGGGAGGGTCAGCCCCAGCATTTT. Protein: CASSPSLGGEGQPQHF. The chain has TRBV7-8 and TRBJ1-5, with D perhaps matching TRBD1 (5 bases). CDR3 size: 16 residues. CDR1 SGHVS and CDR2 FQNEAQ come from the germline V gene. The V and J ends lost 5 bases and 6 bases respectively, with 20 bases between them. Based on the CDR3 plus reference TRBV7-8 and TRBJ1-5, the full variable domain is GAGVSQSPRYKVAKRGQDVALRCDPISGHVSLFWYQQALGQGPEFLTYFQNEAQLDKSGLPSDRFFAERPEGSVSTLKIQRTQQEDSAVYLCASSPSLGGEGQPQHFGDGTRLSIL.